This section outlines one T cell receptor (beta chain) sequence together with its context. The data were taken from a study of blood T cell repertoires in COVID-19. The CDR3 loop spans 14 amino acids. Per the germline V gene, CDR1 is SEHNR and CDR2 is FQNEAQ (reference sequence). Trimming took 0 bases from V and 4 from J, leaving 9 bases between them. Generated by immunoSEQ multiplex PCR, the TCRdb table keeps only in-frame clones and is missing some. The sample lists some 170,000 clones, approximately 82% occurring once. The specimen sequenced was PBMCs or T cells enriched from blood (not recorded which). The V and J genes are TRBV7-9 and TRBJ2-5, with unresolved D. The sequence derives from a man in his fifties or sixties who had recovered from COVID-19. The CDR3 protein is CASSLAQAGETQYF. The CDR3 nucleotides are TGTGCCAGCAGCTTAGCGCAGGCCGGAGAGACCCAGTACTTC.